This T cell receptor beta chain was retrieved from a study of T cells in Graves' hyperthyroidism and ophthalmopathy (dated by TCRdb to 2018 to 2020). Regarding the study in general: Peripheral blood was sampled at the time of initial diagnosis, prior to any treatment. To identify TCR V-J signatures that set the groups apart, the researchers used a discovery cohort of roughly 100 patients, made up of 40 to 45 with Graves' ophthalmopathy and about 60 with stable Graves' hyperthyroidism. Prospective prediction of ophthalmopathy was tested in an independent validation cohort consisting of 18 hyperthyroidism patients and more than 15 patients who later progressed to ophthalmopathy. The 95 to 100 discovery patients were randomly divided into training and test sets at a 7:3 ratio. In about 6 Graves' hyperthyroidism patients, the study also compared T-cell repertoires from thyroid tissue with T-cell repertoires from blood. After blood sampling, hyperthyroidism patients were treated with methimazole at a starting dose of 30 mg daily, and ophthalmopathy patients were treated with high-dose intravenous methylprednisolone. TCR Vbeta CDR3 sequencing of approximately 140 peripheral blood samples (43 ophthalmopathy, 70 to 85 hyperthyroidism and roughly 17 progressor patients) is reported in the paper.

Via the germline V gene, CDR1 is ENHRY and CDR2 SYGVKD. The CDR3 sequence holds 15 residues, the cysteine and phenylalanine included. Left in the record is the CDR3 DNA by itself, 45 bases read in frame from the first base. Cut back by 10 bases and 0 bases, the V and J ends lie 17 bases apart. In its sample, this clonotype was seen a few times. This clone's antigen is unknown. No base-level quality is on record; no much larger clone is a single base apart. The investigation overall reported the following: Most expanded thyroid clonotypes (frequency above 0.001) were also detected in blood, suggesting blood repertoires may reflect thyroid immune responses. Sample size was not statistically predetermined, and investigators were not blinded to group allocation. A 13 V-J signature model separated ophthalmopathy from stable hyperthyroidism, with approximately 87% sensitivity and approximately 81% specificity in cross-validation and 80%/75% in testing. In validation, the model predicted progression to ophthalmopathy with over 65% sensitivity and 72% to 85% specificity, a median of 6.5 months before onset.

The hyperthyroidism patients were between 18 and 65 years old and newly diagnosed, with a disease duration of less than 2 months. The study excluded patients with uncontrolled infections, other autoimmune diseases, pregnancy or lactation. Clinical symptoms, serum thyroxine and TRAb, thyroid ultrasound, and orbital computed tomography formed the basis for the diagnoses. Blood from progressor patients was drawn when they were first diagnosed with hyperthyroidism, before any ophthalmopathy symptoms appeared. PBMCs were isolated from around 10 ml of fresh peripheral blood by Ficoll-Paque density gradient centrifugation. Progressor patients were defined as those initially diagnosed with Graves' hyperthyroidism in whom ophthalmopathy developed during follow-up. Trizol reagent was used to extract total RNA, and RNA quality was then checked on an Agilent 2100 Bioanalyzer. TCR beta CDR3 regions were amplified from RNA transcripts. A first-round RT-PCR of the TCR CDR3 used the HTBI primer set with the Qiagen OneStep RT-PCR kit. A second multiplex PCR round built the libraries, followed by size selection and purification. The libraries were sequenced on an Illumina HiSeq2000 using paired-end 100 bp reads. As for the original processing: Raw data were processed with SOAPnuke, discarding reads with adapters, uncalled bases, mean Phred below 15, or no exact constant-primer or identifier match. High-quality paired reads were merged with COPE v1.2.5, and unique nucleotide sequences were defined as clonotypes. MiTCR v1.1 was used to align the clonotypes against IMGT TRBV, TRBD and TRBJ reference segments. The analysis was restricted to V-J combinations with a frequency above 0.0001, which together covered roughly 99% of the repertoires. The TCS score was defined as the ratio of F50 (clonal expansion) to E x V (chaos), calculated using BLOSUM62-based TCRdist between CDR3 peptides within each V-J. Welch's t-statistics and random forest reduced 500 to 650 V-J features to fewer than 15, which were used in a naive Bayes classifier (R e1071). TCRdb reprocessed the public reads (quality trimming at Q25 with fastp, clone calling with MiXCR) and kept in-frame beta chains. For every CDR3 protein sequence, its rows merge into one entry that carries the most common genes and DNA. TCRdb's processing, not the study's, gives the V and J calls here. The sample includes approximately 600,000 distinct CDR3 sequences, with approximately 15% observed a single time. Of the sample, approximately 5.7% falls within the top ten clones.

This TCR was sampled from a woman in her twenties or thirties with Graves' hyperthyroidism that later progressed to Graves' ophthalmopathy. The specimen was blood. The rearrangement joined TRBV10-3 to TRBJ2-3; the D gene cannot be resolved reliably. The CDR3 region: CATVDLEDSTDTQYF. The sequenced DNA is TGTGCCACCGTGGATTTAGAGGACAGCACAGATACGCAGTATTTT.